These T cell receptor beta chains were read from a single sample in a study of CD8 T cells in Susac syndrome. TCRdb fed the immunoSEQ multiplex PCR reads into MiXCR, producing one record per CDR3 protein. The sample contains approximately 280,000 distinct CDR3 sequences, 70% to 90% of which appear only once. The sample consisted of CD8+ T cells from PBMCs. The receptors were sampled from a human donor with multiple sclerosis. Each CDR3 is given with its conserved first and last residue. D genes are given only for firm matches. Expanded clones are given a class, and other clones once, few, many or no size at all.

CASSSDRERANVLTF	TGTGCCAGCAGTTCCGACAGGGAGAGGGCCAACGTCCTGACTTTC	NA	TRBJ2-6	TRBD1	TRBV28
CASSPKGSYGYTF	TGCGCCAGCAGCCCTAAGGGGAGCTATGGCTACACCTTC	NA	TRBJ1-2	NA	TRBV5-1
CASSLAGYGTDTQYF	TGTGCCAGCAGTTTGGCTGGCTACGGCACAGATACGCAGTATTTT	NA	TRBJ2-3	NA	TRBV27
CASSQDERSSYNEQFF	TGCGCCAGCAGCCAAGATGAGCGAAGCTCCTACAATGAGCAGTTCTTC	NA	TRBJ2-1	NA	TRBV4-1
CASRPLRRPSNYGYTF	TGCGCCAGCAGGCCCTTGAGACGGCCCTCTAACTATGGCTACACCTTC	NA	TRBJ1-2	NA	TRBV4-1
CSARWYRESFNEQFF	TGCAGTGCTAGATGGTACCGGGAGAGTTTCAATGAGCAGTTCTTC	NA	TRBJ2-1	NA	TRBV20-1
CASSLGRGSEQYF	TGTGCCAGCAGTTTGGGCAGGGGTAGCGAGCAGTACTTC	NA	TRBJ2-7	NA	TRBV27
CASSTNNPGQSNGYTF	TGTGCCAGCAGCACCAACAATCCGGGACAGTCAAATGGCTACACCTTC	NA	TRBJ1-2	TRBD1	TRBV6-1
CASSLAFDYPALGEQYF	TGTGCCAGCAGCTTAGCTTTTGATTACCCAGCTCTGGGCGAGCAGTACTTC	NA	TRBJ2-7	NA	TRBV7-9
CASSLSQNREQFF	TGCGCCAGCAGCTTGTCGCAGAACCGGGAGCAGTTCTTC	NA	TRBJ2-1	NA	TRBV5-1
CASSLAVGVAFF	TGTGCCAGCAGCTTAGCAGTGGGGGTAGCGTTCTTC	NA	TRBJ2-1	NA	TRBV7-9
CASSEYFQGGFYEQYF	TGTGCCAGCAGTGAATACTTTCAAGGGGGTTTTTACGAGCAGTACTTC	NA	TRBJ2-7	NA	TRBV25-1
CASSLVLTDTQYF	TGTGCCAGCAGTTTAGTCCTCACAGATACGCAGTATTTT	few	TRBJ2-3	NA	TRBV28
CASSLGGLRETQYF	TGTGCCAGCAGCTTGGGGGGTCTGAGAGAGACCCAGTACTTC	few	TRBJ2-5	NA	TRBV7-6
CASRTGERNSPLHF	TGTGCCAGCAGAACAGGGGAGAGAAATTCACCCCTCCACTTT	NA	TRBJ1-6	TRBD1	TRBV12-3/TRBV12-4
CASIGASTDTQYF	TGTGCTAGCATAGGTGCTAGCACAGATACGCAGTATTTT	NA	TRBJ2-3	NA	TRBV27
CASGRLAGPLEQYF	TGTGCCAGCGGAAGACTAGCGGGGCCCCTAGAGCAGTACTTC	NA	TRBJ2-7	TRBD2	TRBV27
CASSHRGATSRWSTDTQYF	TGTGCCAGCAGCCATAGGGGGGCGACTAGCAGATGGAGCACAGATACGCAGTATTTT	NA	TRBJ2-3	NA	TRBV3-1
CSIQTSGSMYEQFF	TGCAGCATACAGACTAGCGGGAGTATGTATGAGCAGTTCTTC	NA	TRBJ2-1	TRBD2	TRBV29-1
CSAWTSGTPSYEQYF	TGCAGCGCTTGGACTAGCGGGACCCCCTCCTACGAGCAGTACTTC	NA	TRBJ2-7	TRBD2	TRBV29-1
CASSAGLSVGEQYF	TGTGCCAGCAGTGCGGGACTATCGGTCGGCGAGCAGTACTTC	once	TRBJ2-7	TRBD2	TRBV6-5
CAWSVGAGSNEQFF	TGTGCCTGGAGTGTAGGCGCAGGGTCCAATGAGCAGTTCTTC	NA	TRBJ2-1	NA	TRBV30
CANSGTSGTYNEQFF	TGTGCCAATTCAGGGACTAGCGGAACCTACAATGAGCAGTTCTTC	NA	TRBJ2-1	TRBD2	TRBV10-3
CATSRDLGDRGYEQYF	TGTGCCACCAGCAGAGATTTAGGGGACAGGGGCTACGAGCAGTACTTC	NA	TRBJ2-7	TRBD1	TRBV15
CASNFLGLAYGYTF	TGCGCCAGCAACTTTCTCGGTCTTGCCTATGGCTACACCTTC	NA	TRBJ1-2	NA	TRBV5-1
CASSPPTGLSGNTIYF	TGCGCCAGCAGCCCTCCGACAGGGCTCTCTGGAAACACCATATATTTT	few	TRBJ1-3	TRBD1	TRBV5-1
CASTATGSSYEQYF	TGTGCCAGCACCGCCACAGGAAGCTCCTACGAGCAGTACTTC	NA	TRBJ2-7	NA	TRBV28
CASSGDWNSYNEQFF	TGTGCCAGCAGTGGGGACTGGAACTCCTACAATGAGCAGTTCTTC	NA	TRBJ2-1	NA	TRBV28
CASSQDLSEQYF	TGTGCCAGCAGCCAAGATCTTAGCGAGCAGTACTTC	NA	TRBJ2-7	NA	TRBV14
CAWSPGGPNYGYTF	TGTGCCTGGAGTCCGGGAGGGCCCAACTATGGCTACACCTTC	NA	TRBJ1-2	NA	TRBV30
CASSERWSGYTF	TGTGCCAGCAGCGAAAGGTGGTCGGGCTACACCTTC	NA	TRBJ1-2	NA	TRBV7-9
CASSSGQRYQETQYF	TGTGCCAGCAGCTCTGGACAGCGATACCAAGAGACCCAGTACTTC	once	TRBJ2-5	NA	TRBV5-6
CASSLGAPAGENTGELFF	TGTGCCAGCAGCTTAGGCGCCCCTGCGGGAGAGAACACCGGGGAGCTGTTTTTT	NA	TRBJ2-2	TRBD2	TRBV7-6
CASTPTSGGPYEQYF	TGTGCCAGCACCCCGACTAGCGGGGGACCCTACGAGCAGTACTTC	NA	TRBJ2-7	TRBD2	TRBV3-1
CASSTLGAAEEQYF	TGTGCCAGTAGTACCCTCGGGGCTGCGGAAGAGCAGTACTTC	NA	TRBJ2-7	NA	TRBV19